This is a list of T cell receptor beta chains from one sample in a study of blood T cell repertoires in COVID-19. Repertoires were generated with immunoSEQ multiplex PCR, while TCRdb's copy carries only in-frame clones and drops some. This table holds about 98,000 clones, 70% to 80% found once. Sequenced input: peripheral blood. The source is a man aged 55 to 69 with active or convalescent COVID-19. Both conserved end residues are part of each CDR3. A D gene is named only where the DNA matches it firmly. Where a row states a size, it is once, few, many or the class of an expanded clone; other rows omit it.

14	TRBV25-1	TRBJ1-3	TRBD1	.	CASGAGTGANTIYF	TGTGCCAGCGGGGCCGGGACAGGGGCAAACACCATATATTTT
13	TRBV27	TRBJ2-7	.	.	CASRFSEAYEQYF	TGTGCCAGCAGGTTCAGCGAGGCCTACGAGCAGTACTTC
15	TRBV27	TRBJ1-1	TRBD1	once	CASSLQHRGNTEAFF	TGTGCCAGCAGTTTACAGCACAGGGGGAACACTGAAGCTTTCTTT
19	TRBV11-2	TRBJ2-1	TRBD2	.	CASSLRLAGIVGNYNEQFF	TGTGCCAGCAGCTTACGGCTAGCGGGAATCGTCGGTAACTACAATGAGCAGTTCTTC
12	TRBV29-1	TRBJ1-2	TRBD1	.	CSVQQGKYGYTF	TGCAGCGTACAACAGGGGAAGTATGGCTACACCTTC
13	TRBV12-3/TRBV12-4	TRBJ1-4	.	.	CASSPSRFEKLFF	TGTGCCAGCAGTCCTAGTAGGTTTGAAAAACTGTTTTTT
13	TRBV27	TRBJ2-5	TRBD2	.	CASHGWEGETQYF	TGTGCCAGCCATGGTTGGGAGGGGGAGACCCAGTACTTC
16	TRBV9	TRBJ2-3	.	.	CASSVTAGQSTDTQYF	TGTGCCAGCAGCGTCACAGCGGGCCAGAGCACAGATACGCAGTATTTT
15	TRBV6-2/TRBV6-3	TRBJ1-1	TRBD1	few	CASSTGQGSNTEAFF	TGTGCCAGCAGTACCGGACAGGGGTCGAACACTGAAGCTTTCTTT
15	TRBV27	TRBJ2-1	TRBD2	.	CASRMVGGPHNEQFF	TGTGCCAGCAGAATGGTGGGAGGGCCGCACAATGAGCAGTTCTTC
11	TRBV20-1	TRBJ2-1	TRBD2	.	CSASGRNEQFF	TGCAGTGCTAGCGGGAGGAATGAGCAGTTCTTC
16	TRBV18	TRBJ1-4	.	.	CASSLTPTATNEKLFF	TGTGCCAGCTCCCTTACACCTACAGCAACTAATGAAAAACTGTTTTTT
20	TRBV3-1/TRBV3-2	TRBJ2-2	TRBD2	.	CASSQEAQREGRRATGELFF	TGTGCCAGCAGCCAAGAGGCCCAGCGGGAGGGCCGTCGAGCCACCGGGGAGCTGTTTTTT
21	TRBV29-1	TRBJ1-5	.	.	CSVEPYPPLDRPTHHNQPQHF	TGCAGCGTTGAACCATACCCGCCCTTAGACAGGCCAACACACCACAATCAGCCCCAGCATTTT
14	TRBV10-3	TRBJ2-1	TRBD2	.	CAISRTSGSNEQFF	TGTGCCATCAGTAGGACTAGCGGGAGCAATGAGCAGTTCTTC
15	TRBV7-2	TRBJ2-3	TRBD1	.	CASLQGARGTDTQYF	TGTGCCAGCCTGCAGGGGGCGCGAGGCACAGATACGCAGTATTTT